Listed below are T cell receptor beta chains from one sample, sequenced in a study of T cell responses to AZD1222 COVID-19 vaccine. Method: immunoSEQ multiplex PCR; TCRdb's copy keeps in-frame clones and lacks some. The table has roughly 140,000 clones, roughly nine tenths seen once. Here the sequenced sample was peripheral blood, taken on day 0 of AZD1222 vaccination. The receptors stem from an adult in good health. Both conserved end residues are part of each CDR3. The D gene is left open where the match is weak. Expanded clones are given a class, and other clones once, few, many or no size at all.

J,D,V,size,CDR3,DNA
TRBJ2-3,TRBD2,TRBV7-2,NA,CASSWSSGSVTDTQYF,TGTGCCAGCAGCTGGTCTAGCGGGAGTGTGACAGATACGCAGTATTTT
TRBJ2-1,NA,TRBV7-3,NA,CASSLFARGYNEQFF,TGTGCCAGCAGCTTATTCGCGCGGGGCTACAATGAGCAGTTCTTC
TRBJ2-1,NA,TRBV10-3,NA,CAISVPSGEEYNEQFF,TGTGCCATCAGTGTCCCGTCAGGTGAAGAATACAATGAGCAGTTCTTC
TRBJ2-5,NA,TRBV10-3,NA,CAISGGKETQYF,TGTGCCATCAGTGGCGGGAAAGAGACCCAGTACTTC
TRBJ1-5,NA,TRBV19,NA,CASSTSDTQPQHF,TGTGCCAGTAGTACCTCAGATACACAGCCCCAGCATTTT
TRBJ1-6,NA,TRBV5-4,NA,CASSLELRSNSPLHF,TGTGCCAGCAGCTTGGAGCTCAGATCCAATTCACCCCTCCACTTT
TRBJ1-5,TRBD1,TRBV6-6,once,CASSSPGQLNQPQHF,TGTGCCAGCAGTTCCCCGGGACAGCTCAATCAGCCCCAGCATTTT
TRBJ1-3,NA,TRBV21-1,NA,CASSKSNRVIPGNTIYF,TGTGCCAGCAGCAAAAGTAACAGGGTAATCCCTGGAAACACCATATATTTT
TRBJ1-4,NA,TRBV30,NA,CAWSQGNNEKLFF,TGTGCCTGGAGTCAAGGGAATAATGAAAAACTGTTTTTT
TRBJ2-7,TRBD1,TRBV4-3,NA,CASSQTPGQRYEQYF,TGCGCCAGCAGCCAAACTCCGGGACAGCGCTACGAGCAGTACTTC
TRBJ2-1,NA,TRBV18,once,CASSPIYQGLSYNEQFF,TGTGCCAGCTCACCAATCTACCAGGGATTATCGTACAATGAGCAGTTCTTC
TRBJ2-5,NA,TRBV7-9,NA,CASSLGLPYQETQYF,TGTGCCAGCAGCTTGGGACTGCCGTACCAAGAGACCCAGTACTTC
TRBJ2-7,NA,TRBV10-3,NA,CAISETYEQYF,TGTGCCATCAGTGAGACCTACGAGCAGTACTTC
TRBJ1-5,NA,TRBV7-2,NA,CASSLEDDQPQHF,TGTGCCAGCAGCTTAGAGGATGATCAGCCCCAGCATTTT
TRBJ1-1,NA,TRBV29-1,NA,CSVDQDGLNTEAFF,TGCAGCGTCGACCAGGACGGTCTGAACACTGAAGCTTTCTTT
TRBJ2-3,NA,TRBV6-2/TRBV6-3,NA,CASSSEQSLSTDTQYF,TGTGCCAGCAGTTCTGAGCAGAGTCTTAGCACAGATACGCAGTATTTT
TRBJ2-2,NA,TRBV19,NA,CASRVTFQGRVGGELFF,TGTGCCAGTAGGGTAACGTTTCAGGGGCGTGTAGGCGGGGAGCTGTTTTTT
TRBJ2-5,NA,TRBV7-2,NA,CASSLARDWFLQETQYF,TGTGCCAGCAGCTTAGCCCGGGACTGGTTCCTCCAAGAGACCCAGTACTTC